This TCR beta chain was identified in a study of blood T cell repertoires in COVID-19. Study overall: Some COVID-19 samples were acute and others convalescent; all came from the United States, Italy and Spain. PBMCs, B-cell-depleted T cells, or T cells provided the cDNA or gDNA that made up the material.

Original analysis: Amplification of reference gene primers was used by the study to estimate nucleated cell counts. TCRdb's table, derived via immunoSEQ multiplex PCR, lists solely in-frame clones and lacks some. V and J calls and clone size are copied from that table; D and trimming were computed from the DNA. The table records about 94,000 clones, 80% of them present only once. CDR3 length equals 18 residues. The V gene lost 0 bases and the J gene lost 0 bases, with 15 bases spanning the gap. Germline CDR1 LNHNV, CDR2 YYDKDF (reference sequence). The sequenced material came from peripheral blood. The receptor was derived from a human donor in a cohort sampled during active COVID-19. The V call is TRBV15, the J call TRBJ2-4; D is uncertain. CDR3 sequence (DNA): TGTGCCACCAGCAGAGATGGCTCTGGAGCCCCAGCCAAAAACATTCAGTACTTC. Protein: CATSRDGSGAPAKNIQYF. The full variable domain, rest sourced from reference TRBV15 and TRBJ2-4, is DAMVIQNPRYQVTQFGKPVTLSCSQTLNHNVMYWYQQKSSQAPKLLFHYYDKDFNNEADTPDNFQSRRPNTSFCFLDIRSPGLGDTAMYLCATSRDGSGAPAKNIQYFGAGTRLSVL.